This TCR beta chain was sequenced during a study of CD8+ T cells in alopecia areata. The treatment: oral pan-JAK inhibitor, 5-10 mg twice daily. RNA was extracted and reverse transcribed into cDNA as the sequencing template. Clones were sequenced by immunoSEQ multiplex PCR, and TCRdb holds only the in-frame ones, with some missing. In the table there are 190,000 or so clones, around 58% of which are singletons. This clone was found once. This clonotype originated in a human donor with alopecia areata. The starting material was CD8+ T cells sorted from blood, obtained at week 24, from a patient treated with tofacitinib.

In DNA, the CDR3 is TGCGCCAGCAGTTGGCGCCCTGGCGAGCAGTACTTC. Protein product: CASSWRPGEQYF. The rearrangement uses TRBV5-1 and TRBJ2-7; D ambiguous. This CDR3 has 12 amino acids. CDR1 and CDR2 from the germline V gene are SGHRS and YFSETQ. Trimming took 5 bases from V and 6 from J, leaving 12 bases between them.